Listed here is a single T cell receptor beta chain. This sample was taken from a study of blood T cell repertoires in COVID-19. Study in general: Sites in the United States, Italy and Spain provided acute and convalescent COVID-19 samples. Sources were T cells, B-cell-depleted T cells, or PBMCs; the material itself was cDNA or gDNA.

In the source study's methods: Researchers report that nucleated cell counts were estimated from reference gene primer amplification. Measured with immunoSEQ multiplex PCR; TCRdb has only the in-frame clones, and not every one. That table is the source of V, J and clone size, and D and trimming were worked out from the DNA. The table has approximately 110,000 clones, more than 65% seen once. Sample: peripheral blood. The TCR originated in a man aged 50-59 years with acute or convalescent COVID-19.

The CDR3: CSVVIAGGADTQYF. The CDR3, as DNA: TGCAGCGTTGTAATCGCGGGGGGGGCAGATACGCAGTATTTT. The chain employs TRBV29-1 and TRBJ2-3; TRBD2 matches at 9 bases. The germline V gene has CDR1 SQVTM and CDR2 ANQGSEA. V shed 4 bases, J shed 4 bases, and the junction held 6 bases outside the gene matches. The CDR3 spans 14 residues.